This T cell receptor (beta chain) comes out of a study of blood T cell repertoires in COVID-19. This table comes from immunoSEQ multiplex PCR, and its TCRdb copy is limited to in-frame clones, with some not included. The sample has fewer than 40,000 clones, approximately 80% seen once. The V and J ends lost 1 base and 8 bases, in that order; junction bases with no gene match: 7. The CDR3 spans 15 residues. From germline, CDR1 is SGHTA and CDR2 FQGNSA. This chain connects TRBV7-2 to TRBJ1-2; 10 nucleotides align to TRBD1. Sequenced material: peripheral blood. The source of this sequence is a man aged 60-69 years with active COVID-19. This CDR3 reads CASSLGRDRGGGYTF. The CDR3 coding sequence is TGTGCCAGCAGCTTAGGAAGGGACAGGGGTGGCGGCTACACCTTC.